These 21 T cell receptor beta chains were all obtained from the same sample, sequenced in a study of immune evolution from preneoplasia to lung adenocarcinoma. Profiled with immunoSEQ multiplex PCR; TCRdb holds only in-frame clones, not every one. This table has 6,000 to 6,500 clones, approximately 80% appearing once. The sequenced sample was FFPE lung adenocarcinoma in situ tissue. All receptors derive from a donor older than 65 with lung adenocarcinoma.

This sequence joins TRBV5-6 and TRBJ2-7; a possible D gene is TRBD1 (6 bases). The germline V and J ends were trimmed by 4 bases and 3 bases, with 17 bases remaining between them. In germline, CDR1 is SGHDT, CDR2 YYEEEE. The CDR3 totals 15 residues. As DNA, the CDR3 is TGTGCCAGCAGCAGGGGCAGGGGTTTGTTCTACGAGCAGTACTTC. It is translated as CASSRGRGLFYEQYF.

This chain uses TRBV28 with TRBJ1-5; D perhaps matches TRBD1 (6 bases). The CDR3 has 14 residues. Trimming left V 5 bases short and J 3 bases short, with 11 bases between. The germline gives CDR1 MDHEN, CDR2 SYDVKM. The CDR3 loop reads CASSHGGLNQPQHF. CDR3 in DNA: TGTGCCAGCAGTCACGGGGGGCTCAATCAGCCCCAGCATTTT.

This chain connects TRBV7-8 to TRBJ2-4; a possible D gene is TRBD1 (6 bases). V lost 5 bases and J lost 4, with 15 bases in between. This CDR3 region has 15 residues. Germline CDR1 SGHVS, CDR2 FQNEAQ. This CDR3 is CASSPPGQPKNIQYF. CDR3 sequence (DNA): TGTGCCAGCAGCCCTCCCGGACAGCCTAAAAACATTCAGTACTTC.

This clone came up a few times. CDR3 coding DNA: TGTGCCAGTAGTGCGTCAGATACGCAGTATTTT. It is translated as CASSASDTQYF. The chain carries TRBV19 and TRBJ2-3; D call uncertain. Trimming stripped 5 bases from V and 4 bases from J, with 4 bases between. Germline CDR1 LNHDA, CDR2 SQIVND (reference sequence). This CDR3 has 11 amino acids. Supplemented by reference TRBV19 and TRBJ2-3, the full variable domain reads DGGITQSPKYLFRKEGQNVTLSCEQNLNHDAMYWYRQDPGQGLRLIYYSQIVNDFQKGDIAEGYSVSREKKESFPLTVTSAQKNPTAFYLCASSASDTQYFGPGTRLTVL.

This clone was seen a single time. The V call is TRBV27, the J call TRBJ2-1, with TRBD2 matching 10 bases. There are 17 residues in the CDR3. CDR1 is MNHEY and CDR2 is SMNVEV in the germline V gene (reference sequence). V was pared by 4 bases and J by 4 bases, with 10 bases of the junction left unmatched. CDR3 coding DNA: TGTGCCAGCAGTTCAATAGCTAGCGGGAGATCATACAATGAGCAGTTCTTC. Translated: CASSSIASGRSYNEQFF.

Comment on this clone: The germline gene is not matched at one end of the junction; a read error may be the cause. V usage is TRBV29-1 and J usage is TRBJ2-5; D is perhaps TRBD1 or TRBD2 (6 bases each). This CDR3 is built from 14 residues. Germline CDR1 SQVTM, CDR2 ANQGSEA. The CDR3: CSVVPRGRQEIQYF. In DNA form, the CDR3 reads TGCAGCGTTGTGCCCCGGGGGCGGCAAGAGATCCAGTACTTC.

The chain joins TRBV6-5 to TRBJ2-5, with TRBD2 identical over 7 bases. The CDR3 runs to 15 residues. Germline lookup yields CDR1 MNHEY and CDR2 SVGAGI. The V segment lost 5 bases and the J segment 1 base; nucleotides outside the gene matches: 7. This CDR3 reads CASSIPGGSQETQYF. DNA for the CDR3: TGTGCCAGCAGTATTCCGGGAGGTAGCCAAGAGACCCAGTACTTC.

The chain carries TRBV20-1 and TRBJ2-3, with no clear D. With 4 bases removed from V and 5 bases from J, the gap between germline ends came to 4 bases. Germline values: CDR1 DFQATT, CDR2 SNEGSKA (reference sequence). The CDR3 covers 10 residues. The CDR3 DNA reads as TGCAGTGCTAATTTAGATACGCAGTATTTT. Translated, it gives CSANLDTQYF.

The CDR3 here is CASGLETYESYSNQPQHF. Here the CDR3 DNA reads TGTGCTAGTGGTTTGGAGACTTACGAAAGCTATAGCAATCAGCCCCAGCATTTT. This chain connects TRBV12-5 to TRBJ1-5, with D unclear. The CDR3 consists of 18 residues. Per the germline V gene, CDR1 is LGHNT and CDR2 is FRNRAP. V shed 1 base and J shed 0 bases, with 16 bases lying between them.

The chain combines TRBV4-2 with TRBJ2-7, with TRBD2 matching over 7 bases. The germline V gene has CDR1 LGHNA and CDR2 YNFKEQ. The CDR3 loop spans 17 amino acids. V lost 0 bases to trimming and J lost 6 bases; unmatched junction nucleotides: 14. The DNA for the CDR3 is TGTGCCAGCAGCCAAGATCTGGTCAGTTCACGCGGGGGCGAGCAGTACTTC. Protein product: CASSQDLVSSRGGEQYF.

CDR3 loop: CASSRDRGNEKLFF. For the CDR3, the DNA is TGTGCCAGCAGCCGGGACAGGGGAAATGAAAAACTGTTTTTT. The chain carries TRBV2 and TRBJ1-4; the match to TRBD1 covers 10 bases. J gave up 5 bases and V 6 bases, and 3 bases lay outside the gene matches. CDR1 SNHLY and CDR2 FYNNEI come from the germline V gene. CDR3 length equals 14 residues.

The V gene is TRBV7-9, the J gene TRBJ1-4; 7 nucleotides match TRBD1. Germline-derived CDR1 and CDR2 are SEHNR and FQNEAQ (reference sequence). The trim removed 4 bases at V and 0 bases at J, leaving 2 bases unmatched. This CDR3 has 15 residues. CDR3 DNA sequence: TGTGCCAGCAGCTGGACAGGCTCAACTAATGAAAAACTGTTTTTT. It encodes CASSWTGSTNEKLFF. Based on the CDR3 plus reference TRBV7-9 and TRBJ1-4, the full variable domain is DTGVSQNPRHKITKRGQNVTFRCDPISEHNRLYWYRQTLGQGPEFLTYFQNEAQLEKSRLLSDRFSAERPKGSFSTLEIQRTEQGDSAMYLCASSWTGSTNEKLFFGSGTQLSVL.

The chain recombines TRBV7-2 with TRBJ2-7, with 8 positions matching TRBD1. This CDR3 is 15 amino acids long. The germline V gene has CDR1 SGHTA and CDR2 FQGNSA. J lost 3 bases, V lost 5 bases, and 9 bases had no gene match. This CDR3 is CASSPTAGQGYEQYF. DNA for the CDR3: TGTGCCAGCAGCCCAACCGCCGGACAGGGCTACGAGCAGTACTTC.

This rearrangement joins TRBV10-1 to TRBJ1-6; D unresolved. Per the germline V gene, CDR1 is WNHNN and CDR2 is SYGVQD (reference sequence). Trimming left V 3 bases short and J 9 bases short, with 9 bases between. The CDR3 sequence is 13 residues long. The CDR3 loop is CASSEQRGSPLHF. The CDR3 region has the DNA TGCGCCAGCAGTGAACAGCGAGGTTCACCCCTCCACTTT.

This rearrangement joins TRBV5-4 to TRBJ1-1, with D tentatively TRBD1 (5 bases). Germline V gene data show CDR1 as SGHNT and CDR2 as YYREEE (reference sequence). The length of the CDR3 is 14 residues. Trimming took 2 bases from V and 3 from J, leaving 11 bases between them. CDR3: CASSFALRDTEAFF. Written as DNA, the CDR3 is TGTGCCAGCAGCTTTGCCCTCAGGGACACTGAAGCTTTCTTT. Supplemented by reference TRBV5-4 and TRBJ1-1, the full variable domain reads ETGVTQSPTHLIKTRGQQVTLRCSSQSGHNTVSWYQQALGQGPQFIFQYYREEENGRGNFPPRFSGLQFPNYSSELNVNALELDDSALYLCASSFALRDTEAFFGQGTRLTVV.

In this sample, this clone turned up once. The chain uses TRBV5-1 and TRBJ1-1; no firm D call. Trimming took off 0 bases at V and 0 bases at J, with 3 bases between the two ends. Looked up from germline, CDR1 is SGHRS and CDR2 is YFSETQ. The CDR3 loop spans 13 amino acids. The CDR3 DNA reads TGCGCCAGCAGCTTGGAAATGAACACTGAAGCTTTCTTT. Protein: CASSLEMNTEAFF. Combining the CDR3 with reference TRBV5-1 and TRBJ1-1 gives the whole variable domain KAGVTQTPRYLIKTRGQQVTLSCSPISGHRSVSWYQQTPGQGLQFLFEYFSETQRNKGNFPGRFSGRQFSNSRSEMNVSTLELGDSALYLCASSLEMNTEAFFGQGTRLTVV.

This clone was counted once. CDR3 region: CASSTGSGYNEQFF. CDR3 DNA: TGTGCCAGCAGCACAGGCAGTGGCTACAATGAGCAGTTCTTC. The chain couples TRBV7-9 to TRBJ2-1, with D possibly matching TRBD1 (5 bases). Trimming took off 5 bases at V and 3 bases at J, with 11 bases between the two ends. Germline CDR1 and CDR2: SEHNR and FQNEAQ (reference sequence). This CDR3 has 14 amino acids.

This rearrangement joins TRBV5-1 to TRBJ2-1; no clear D gene. V dropped 6 bases and J dropped 6 bases, with 7 bases sitting between them. This CDR3 region has 11 residues. Looked up from germline, CDR1 is SGHRS and CDR2 is YFSETQ. The CDR3 DNA is TGCGCCAGCACGTTTTCCAATGAGCAGTTCTTC. This sequence encodes CASTFSNEQFF.

The chain has TRBV14 and TRBJ2-2, with 8 nucleotides matching TRBD1. The germline V gene has CDR1 SGHDN and CDR2 FVKESK. V lost 4 bases and J lost 3; bases outside the gene matches: 4. There are 15 residues in the CDR3. The CDR3 DNA is TGTGCCAGCAGCCGGCACAGGGGGGACACCGGGGAGCTGTTTTTT. Translated, it gives CASSRHRGDTGELFF.

J is TRBJ2-1 and V is TRBV11-1, with 8 bases that match TRBD1. The CDR3 sequence is 16 residues long. Trimming removed 5 bases from V and 8 bases from J; junction bases left unmatched: 14. Germline V gene data show CDR1 as SGHAT and CDR2 as FQDESV (reference sequence). CDR3 bases: TGTGCCAGCAGCCTATATCGCAGGGGGCTGGGCGATGAGCAGTTCTTC. It yields the protein CASSLYRRGLGDEQFF.

Written as DNA, the CDR3 is TGTGCCAGCAGCTCACGACTAGCGGGAGCGCACAATGAGCAGTTCTTC. Translating gives CASSSRLAGAHNEQFF. The rearrangement joins TRBV11-2 to TRBJ2-1; TRBD2 aligns across 12 bases. With 4 bases clipped from V and 5 bases from J, the junction kept 6 bases outside the gene matches. The CDR3 has 16 residues. CDR1 and CDR2 (germline): SGHAT, FQNNGV.